The 27 T cell receptor beta chains below all came from one sample that was sequenced in a study of cytomegalovirus exposure and HLA in healthy donors. Researchers ran the PCR with 60 Vbeta and 13 Jbeta primers. Some clones are missing from TCRdb's copy, which holds only in-frame ones; the method was immunoSEQ multiplex PCR. The ten top clones account for roughly 1.2%, within a sample of 200,000 or so clones. Source material: PBMCs. The origin of the receptors is a girl aged 2-10 years in good health and CMV-seropositive.

The chain combines TRBV28 with TRBJ2-5; 10 positions match TRBD2. V shed 6 bases and J 5 bases; nucleotides not matched to a gene: 9. This CDR3 has 15 amino acids. CDR1 and CDR2 (germline): MDHEN, SYDVKM. CDR3 region: CASRAPSGSYETQYF. The CDR3 DNA reads as TGTGCCAGCAGGGCCCCTAGCGGGAGCTATGAGACCCAGTACTTC.

The chain is built from TRBV19 and TRBJ2-3; a possible D gene is TRBD2 (5 bases). V lost 5 bases and J 4 bases, leaving 19 bases between the germline ends. Looked up from germline, CDR1 is LNHDA and CDR2 is SQIVND (reference sequence). The CDR3 is 16 residues long. CDR3: CASSGLLRGHADTQYF. CDR3 coding DNA: TGTGCCAGTAGTGGGTTGTTACGGGGTCATGCAGATACGCAGTATTTT.

The chain carries TRBV27 and TRBJ2-7, with 7 bases that match TRBD2. The V gene's germline CDR1 is MNHEY and CDR2 SMNVEV (reference sequence). V lost 7 bases and J lost 0; bases outside the gene matches: 9. This CDR3 is built from 15 residues. The CDR3 loop is CASKGLAASSYEQYF. The CDR3 coding sequence is TGTGCCAGCAAAGGGCTAGCGGCGAGCTCCTACGAGCAGTACTTC.

The chain uses TRBV5-4 and TRBJ1-4; 7 nucleotides agree with TRBD1. J gave up 7 bases and V 0 bases, and 9 bases lay outside the gene matches. The CDR3 is 16 amino acids. The germline gives CDR1 SGHNT, CDR2 YYREEE (reference sequence). The CDR3 region has the DNA TGTGCCAGCAGCTTGGAGATCGGGGCAGGGGGTGAAAAACTGTTTTTT. It codes for CASSLEIGAGGEKLFF.

The gene calls are TRBV28 and TRBJ2-1; 7 bases agree with TRBD1. The V segment lost 6 bases and the J segment 4 bases; nucleotides outside the gene matches: 9. Looked up from germline, CDR1 is MDHEN and CDR2 is SYDVKM. The CDR3 is made up of 15 amino acids. CDR3 DNA sequence: TGTGCCAGCAGCCTCCCCGGGACAGTGTACAATGAGCAGTTCTTC. This encodes CASSLPGTVYNEQFF.

This chain connects TRBV9 to TRBJ1-1; TRBD1 might be the D (5 bases). Looked up from germline, CDR1 is SGDLS and CDR2 is YYNGEE. This CDR3 has 14 amino acids. Trimming removed 3 bases at V and 7 bases at J, with 16 bases between. The CDR3 coding sequence is TGTGCCAGCAGCGCCCACACCACGGGGGGTGAAGCTTTCTTT. Protein sequence: CASSAHTTGGEAFF.

The chain has TRBV29-1 and TRBJ1-1; D remains ambiguous. The CDR3 covers 14 residues. From germline, CDR1 is SQVTM and CDR2 ANQGSEA. Trimming took 3 bases from V and 10 from J, leaving 21 bases between them. CDR3 sequence: CSVDRPGTSLGAFF. The CDR3 nucleotides are TGCAGCGTTGATCGTCCAGGAACCAGTCTGGGAGCTTTCTTT.

This chain uses TRBV6-5 with TRBJ1-1; D might be TRBD1 (6 bases). CDR3 length: 14 amino acids. Trimming pared 6 bases from V and 2 bases from J, leaving 13 bases between. The germline CDR1 and CDR2 sequences are MNHEY and SVGAGI. The CDR3 DNA sequence: TGTGCCAGCAGAGTCGACAGGTTCAACACTGAAGCTTTCTTT. As protein: CASRVDRFNTEAFF.

The chain links TRBV6-6 to TRBJ2-7; D call uncertain. The CDR3 totals 12 residues. CDR1 MNHNY and CDR2 SVGAGI come from the germline V gene (reference sequence). V lost 4 bases, J lost 0 bases, and 4 bases lay in between. The CDR3 DNA reads TGTGCCAGCAGTTCGAGCTCCTACGAGCAGTACTTC. This codes for CASSSSSYEQYF.

V is TRBV10-1 and J is TRBJ1-2; the D gene is possibly TRBD1 (5 bases). V dropped 0 bases and J dropped 8 bases, with 10 bases sitting between them. The CDR3 length is 13 residues. CDR1 is WNHNN, CDR2 SYGVQD, per germline (reference sequence). CDR3 amino acids: CASSESGGTGYTF. The DNA for the CDR3 is TGCGCCAGCAGTGAGTCGGGGGGGACCGGCTACACCTTC.

The chain links TRBV6-5 to TRBJ1-1, with TRBD1 identical over 8 bases. Trimming took 8 bases from V and 8 from J; bases not matched to a gene: 13. The germline V gene encodes CDR1 MNHEY and CDR2 SVGAGI. This CDR3 has 14 residues. The CDR3: CASERGHRGSEAFF. The DNA of the CDR3 is TGTGCCAGCGAAAGGGGGCACAGGGGGTCCGAAGCTTTCTTT.

V and J are TRBV13 and TRBJ2-3; TRBD2 matches at 8 bases. After removal of 0 bases from V and 1 base from J, the junction contained 6 bases not matched to a gene. The CDR3 runs to 17 residues. The germline V gene has CDR1 PRHDT and CDR2 FYEKMQ (reference sequence). The CDR3 region has the DNA TGTGCCAGCAGCTTAGGCGATAGCGGGATAGGCACAGATACGCAGTATTTT. Its protein is CASSLGDSGIGTDTQYF.

The chain links TRBV6-4 to TRBJ1-5, with a tentative D call TRBD1 (5 bases). Germline CDR1 is MRHNA and CDR2 is SNTAGT. The length of the CDR3 is 18 residues. The V gene lost 6 bases and the J gene lost 0 bases, with 21 bases spanning the gap. This CDR3 is CASSLRVAFPHSNQPQHF. CDR3 nucleotide sequence: TGTGCCAGCAGCCTCAGGGTGGCCTTCCCTCATAGCAATCAGCCCCAGCATTTT.

This chain joins TRBV5-8 and TRBJ2-3, with D unclear. The CDR3 is made up of 16 amino acids. Germline assignment: CDR1 SGHTS and CDR2 YDEGEE. V lost 2 bases and J 0 bases, leaving 13 bases between the germline ends. In DNA form, the CDR3 reads TGTGCCAGCAGCTTCGGCACAACTACTAGCACAGATACGCAGTATTTT. It codes for CASSFGTTTSTDTQYF.

J is TRBJ1-2 and V is TRBV18; D possibly corresponds to TRBD1 (5 bases). Trimming removed 5 bases at V and 6 bases at J, with 13 bases between. Germline lookup yields CDR1 KGHSH and CDR2 LQKENI. The CDR3 covers 13 residues. CDR3 bases: TGTGCCAGCTCAGCAGGCGGGGCTGATGGCTACACCTTC. Protein product: CASSAGGADGYTF.

The chain couples TRBV7-3 to TRBJ1-1; no reliable D call. V was cut by 1 base and J by 3 bases, with 15 bases left in between. The CDR3 totals 16 residues. CDR1 is SGHTA and CDR2 is FQGTGA in the germline V gene. This chain's CDR3 is CASSLSPLRVDTEAFF. DNA of the CDR3: TGTGCCAGCAGCTTAAGTCCTCTACGTGTTGACACTGAAGCTTTCTTT.

The CDR3 DNA reads TGTGCCAGCAGTTACTCGTTCAGTCTCCGTTGGAATGAGCAGTTCTTC. This sequence encodes CASSYSFSLRWNEQFF. The chain employs TRBV6-5 and TRBJ2-1; no reliable D call. CDR1 MNHEY and CDR2 SVGAGI come from the germline V gene. The CDR3 consists of 16 residues. V dropped 0 bases and J dropped 7 bases, with 16 bases sitting between them.

CDR3 bases: TGCGCCAGCAGCCAGCTCCCACAAGCGGGACTTGGGGACAATGAGCAGTTCTTC. Translating gives CASSQLPQAGLGDNEQFF. The chain uses TRBV4-1 and TRBJ2-1, with 7 bases fitting TRBD2. Germline V CDR1 and CDR2: MGHRA, YSYEKL. CDR3 size: 18 residues. The V gene end was trimmed by 3 bases and the J gene end by 5 bases; junction bases not matched to a gene: 16.

The V gene is TRBV10-3, the J gene TRBJ2-5; D may be TRBD2 (6 bases). V lost 0 bases and J 5 bases, leaving 16 bases between the germline ends. Germline V gene lookup returns CDR1 ENHRY and CDR2 SYGVKD. This CDR3 region has 16 residues. This chain's CDR3 is CAISESAGSRLETQYF. CDR3 coding DNA: TGTGCCATCAGTGAGTCGGCGGGGAGCCGCTTGGAGACCCAGTACTTC.

The CDR3 DNA follows: TGTGCCAGCAGTCCATCGACGGGGGGGTACACTGAAGCTTTCTTT. Protein product: CASSPSTGGYTEAFF. This chain uses TRBV27 with TRBJ1-1; TRBD1 might be the D (5 bases). Per germline, CDR1 MNHEY and CDR2 SMNVEV (reference sequence). The V end lost 5 bases, the J end lost 3 bases, and 16 bases lay between the germline ends. The CDR3 consists of 15 residues.

The chain's CDR3 is CASSLSQPGGNTIYF. DNA of the CDR3: TGTGCCAGCAGTTTATCCCAGCCAGGTGGAAACACCATATATTTT. The rearrangement uses TRBV28 and TRBJ1-3; D unclear. This CDR3 contains 15 residues. Trimming took 1 base from V and 3 from J, leaving 10 bases between them. Germline V gene data show CDR1 as MDHEN and CDR2 as SYDVKM.

This chain's CDR3 is CASSARTGLQETQYF. The CDR3 DNA is TGTGCCAGCAGCGCTCGGACGGGACTACAAGAGACCCAGTACTTC. V usage is TRBV9 and J usage is TRBJ2-5; TRBD2 matches at 7 bases. Germline CDR1 SGDLS, CDR2 YYNGEE. The trim removed 3 bases at V and 2 bases at J, leaving 7 bases unmatched. This CDR3 spans 15 amino acids.

The chain joins TRBV5-4 to TRBJ2-1; TRBD2 matches at 9 bases. V lost 5 bases, J lost 2 bases, and 2 bases stayed unmatched. The CDR3 runs to 14 residues. CDR1 SGHNT and CDR2 YYREEE come from the germline V gene (reference sequence). CDR3 loop: CASSGGRAYNEQFF. The CDR3 bases are TGTGCCAGCAGTGGCGGGAGGGCCTACAATGAGCAGTTCTTC. The variable domain in full, completed from reference TRBV5-4 and TRBJ2-1, reads ETGVTQSPTHLIKTRGQQVTLRCSSQSGHNTVSWYQQALGQGPQFIFQYYREEENGRGNFPPRFSGLQFPNYSSELNVNALELDDSALYLCASSGGRAYNEQFFGPGTRLTVL.

The V call is TRBV6-1, the J call TRBJ1-5; weak D call: TRBD1 (6 bases). In germline, CDR1 is MNHNS, CDR2 SASEGT. Trimming stripped 8 bases from V and 7 bases from J, with 15 bases between. There are 13 residues in the CDR3. For the CDR3, the DNA is TGTGCCAGCCACGGGGGGCCCCCACAGCCCCAGCATTTT. It yields the protein CASHGGPPQPQHF.

The chain employs TRBV11-2 and TRBJ2-7, with 12 bases matching TRBD2. After removal of 2 bases from V and 4 bases from J, the junction contained 3 bases not matched to a gene. CDR3 length equals 15 residues. CDR1 SGHAT and CDR2 FQNNGV come from the germline V gene. CDR3 in amino acids: CASSLRLAGGYEQYF. DNA for the CDR3: TGTGCCAGCAGCTTAAGGCTAGCGGGAGGGTACGAGCAGTACTTC.

The chain joins TRBV6-5 to TRBJ1-1; perhaps TRBD1 as D (6 bases). V lost 4 bases to trimming and J lost 0 bases, with 15 bases between them. CDR1 is MNHEY and CDR2 is SVGAGI in the germline V gene. The CDR3 has 16 amino acids. The CDR3 DNA reads as TGTGCCAGCAGTTGGCAGGGGATACGGCTGAACACTGAAGCTTTCTTT. This translates into CASSWQGIRLNTEAFF.

The chain recombines TRBV6-1 with TRBJ2-5; the D gene is possibly TRBD2 (5 bases). Germline assignment: CDR1 MNHNS and CDR2 SASEGT. The CDR3 spans 13 residues. V was pared by 6 bases and J by 5 bases, with 13 bases between. This CDR3 reads CASSGLFRETQYF. The CDR3 nucleotides read TGTGCCAGCAGCGGACTGTTCCGGGAGACCCAGTACTTC.